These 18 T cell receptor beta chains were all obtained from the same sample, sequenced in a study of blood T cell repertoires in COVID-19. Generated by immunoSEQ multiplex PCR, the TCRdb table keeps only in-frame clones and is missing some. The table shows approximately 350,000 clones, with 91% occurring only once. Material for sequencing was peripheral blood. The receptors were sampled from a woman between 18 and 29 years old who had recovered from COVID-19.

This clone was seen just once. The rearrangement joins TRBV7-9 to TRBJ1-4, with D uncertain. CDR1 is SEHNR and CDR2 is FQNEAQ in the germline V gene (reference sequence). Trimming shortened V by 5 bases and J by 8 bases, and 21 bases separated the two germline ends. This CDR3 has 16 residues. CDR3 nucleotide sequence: TGTGCCAGCAGCGCATCCCGCCCCACGGGAGAGGAAAAACTGTTTTTT. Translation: CASSASRPTGEEKLFF.

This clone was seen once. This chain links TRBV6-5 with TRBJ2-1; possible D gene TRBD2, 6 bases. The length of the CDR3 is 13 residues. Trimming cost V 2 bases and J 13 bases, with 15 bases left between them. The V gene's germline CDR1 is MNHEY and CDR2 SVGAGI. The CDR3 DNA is TGTGCCAGCAGTTACGAGGTGACTAGGGCTCAGTTCTTC. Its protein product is CASSYEVTRAQFF.

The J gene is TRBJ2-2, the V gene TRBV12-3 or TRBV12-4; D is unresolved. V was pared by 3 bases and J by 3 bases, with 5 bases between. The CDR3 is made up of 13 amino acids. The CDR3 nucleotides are TGTGCCAGCAGTTTCACTTACACCGGGGAGCTGTTTTTT. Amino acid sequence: CASSFTYTGELFF.

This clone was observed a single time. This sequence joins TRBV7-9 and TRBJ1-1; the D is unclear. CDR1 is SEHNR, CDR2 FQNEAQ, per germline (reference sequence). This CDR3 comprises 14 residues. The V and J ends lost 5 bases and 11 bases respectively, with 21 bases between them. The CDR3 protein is CASSRTISPTLAFF. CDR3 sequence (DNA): TGTGCCAGCAGCCGAACGATAAGCCCCACTTTGGCTTTCTTT. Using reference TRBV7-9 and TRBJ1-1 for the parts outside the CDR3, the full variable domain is DTGVSQNPRHKITKRGQNVTFRCDPISEHNRLYWYRQTLGQGPEFLTYFQNEAQLEKSRLLSDRFSAERPKGSFSTLEIQRTEQGDSAMYLCASSRTISPTLAFFGQGTRLTVV.

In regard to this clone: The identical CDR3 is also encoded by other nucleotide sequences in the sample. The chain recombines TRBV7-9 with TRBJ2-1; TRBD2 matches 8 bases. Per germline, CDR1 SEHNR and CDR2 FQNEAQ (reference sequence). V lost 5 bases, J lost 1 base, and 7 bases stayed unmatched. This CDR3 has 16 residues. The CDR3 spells CASSPTSGSSYNEQFF. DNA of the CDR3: TGTGCCAGCAGCCCGACCAGCGGGAGTTCCTACAATGAGCAGTTCTTC. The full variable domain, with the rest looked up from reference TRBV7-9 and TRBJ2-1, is DTGVSQNPRHKITKRGQNVTFRCDPISEHNRLYWYRQTLGQGPEFLTYFQNEAQLEKSRLLSDRFSAERPKGSFSTLEIQRTEQGDSAMYLCASSPTSGSSYNEQFFGPGTRLTVL.

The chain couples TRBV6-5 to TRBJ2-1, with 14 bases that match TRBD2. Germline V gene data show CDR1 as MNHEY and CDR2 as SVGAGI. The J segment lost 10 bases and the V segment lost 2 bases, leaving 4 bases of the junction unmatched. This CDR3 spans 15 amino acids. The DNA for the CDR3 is TGTGCCAGCAGTTACGGGACTAGCGGGAGTTTAGAGCAGTTCTTC. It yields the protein CASSYGTSGSLEQFF.

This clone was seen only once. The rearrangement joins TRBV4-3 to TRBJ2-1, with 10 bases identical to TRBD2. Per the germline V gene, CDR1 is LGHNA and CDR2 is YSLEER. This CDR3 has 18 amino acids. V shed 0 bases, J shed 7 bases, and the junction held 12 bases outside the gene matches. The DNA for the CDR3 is TGCGCCAGCAGCCAAGATTCGAGACTAGCGGGCGCTTTGAATGAGCAGTTCTTC. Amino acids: CASSQDSRLAGALNEQFF.

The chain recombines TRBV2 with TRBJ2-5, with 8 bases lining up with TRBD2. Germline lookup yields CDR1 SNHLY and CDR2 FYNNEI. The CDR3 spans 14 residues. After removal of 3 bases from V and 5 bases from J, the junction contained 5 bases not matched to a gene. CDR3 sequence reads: CASSDLAGVETQYF. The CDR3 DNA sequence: TGTGCCAGCAGTGACCTAGCGGGCGTGGAGACCCAGTACTTC.

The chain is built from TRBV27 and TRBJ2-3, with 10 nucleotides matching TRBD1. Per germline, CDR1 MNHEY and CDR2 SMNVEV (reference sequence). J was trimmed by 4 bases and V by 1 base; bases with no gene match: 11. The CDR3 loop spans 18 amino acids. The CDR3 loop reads CASSLYLPGQGLADTQYF. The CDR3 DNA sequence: TGTGCCAGCAGTTTATACCTCCCGGGACAGGGGTTGGCAGATACGCAGTATTTT.

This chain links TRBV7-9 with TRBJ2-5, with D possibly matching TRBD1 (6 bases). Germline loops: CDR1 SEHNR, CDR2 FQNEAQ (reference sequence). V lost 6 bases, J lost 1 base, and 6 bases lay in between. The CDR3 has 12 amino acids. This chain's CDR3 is CASRTGQETQYF. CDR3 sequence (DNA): TGTGCCAGCAGGACAGGCCAAGAGACCCAGTACTTC.

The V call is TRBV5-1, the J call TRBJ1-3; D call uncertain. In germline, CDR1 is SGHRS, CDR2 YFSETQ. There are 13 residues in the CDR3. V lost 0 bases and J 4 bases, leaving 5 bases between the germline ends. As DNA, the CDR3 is TGCGCCAGCAGCTTGGGCGTGGGAAACACCATATATTTT. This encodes CASSLGVGNTIYF.

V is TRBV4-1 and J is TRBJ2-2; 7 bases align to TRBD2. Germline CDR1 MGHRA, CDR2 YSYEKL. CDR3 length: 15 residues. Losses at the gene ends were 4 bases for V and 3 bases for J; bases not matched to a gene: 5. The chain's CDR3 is CASSPGTTHTGELFF. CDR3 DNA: TGCGCCAGCAGCCCTGGGACTACTCACACCGGGGAGCTGTTTTTT.

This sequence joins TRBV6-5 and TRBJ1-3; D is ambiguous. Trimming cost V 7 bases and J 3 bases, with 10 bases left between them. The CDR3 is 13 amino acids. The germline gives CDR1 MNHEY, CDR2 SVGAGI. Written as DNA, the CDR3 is TGTGCCAGCACAGAGGCCTTTGGAAACACCATATATTTT. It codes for CASTEAFGNTIYF.

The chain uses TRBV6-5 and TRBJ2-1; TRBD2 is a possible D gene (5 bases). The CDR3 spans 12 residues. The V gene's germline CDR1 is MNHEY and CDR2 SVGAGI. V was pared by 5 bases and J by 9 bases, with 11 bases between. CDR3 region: CASSRRNSEQFF. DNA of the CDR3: TGTGCCAGCAGTCGGAGGAATTCTGAGCAGTTCTTC.

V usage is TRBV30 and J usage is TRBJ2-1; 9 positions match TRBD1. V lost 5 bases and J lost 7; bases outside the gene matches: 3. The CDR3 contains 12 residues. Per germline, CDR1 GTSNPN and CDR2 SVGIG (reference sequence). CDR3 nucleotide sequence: TGTGCCTGGGCGGGACAGGGAAATGAGCAGTTCTTC. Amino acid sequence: CAWAGQGNEQFF.

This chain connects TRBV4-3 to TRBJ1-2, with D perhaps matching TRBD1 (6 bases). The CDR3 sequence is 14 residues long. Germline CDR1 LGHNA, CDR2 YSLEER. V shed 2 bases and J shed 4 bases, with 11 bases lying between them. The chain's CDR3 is CASSQSDSFYGYTF. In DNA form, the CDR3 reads TGCGCCAGCAGCCAATCGGACAGCTTCTATGGCTACACCTTC.

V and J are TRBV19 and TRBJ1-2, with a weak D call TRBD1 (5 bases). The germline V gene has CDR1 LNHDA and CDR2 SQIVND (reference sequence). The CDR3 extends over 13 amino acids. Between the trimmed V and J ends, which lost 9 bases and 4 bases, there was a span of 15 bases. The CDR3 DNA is TGTGCCAGCCGACACCCGGGGGTCTATGGCTACACCTTC. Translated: CASRHPGVYGYTF.

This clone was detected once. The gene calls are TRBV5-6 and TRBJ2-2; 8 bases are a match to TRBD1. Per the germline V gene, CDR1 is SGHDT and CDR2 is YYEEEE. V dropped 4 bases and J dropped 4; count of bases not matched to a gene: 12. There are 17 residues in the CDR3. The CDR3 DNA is TGTGCCAGCAGCCCCTGGACAGGGTTAAGGGCCACCGGGGAGCTGTTTTTT. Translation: CASSPWTGLRATGELFF.